This T cell receptor (beta chain) was recovered during a study of blood T cell repertoires in COVID-19. Study in general: From the United States, Italy and Spain came samples of acute and convalescent COVID-19.

TCRdb keeps only in-frame clones here, not all; method: immunoSEQ multiplex PCR. There are some 160,000 clones in the sample; around four fifths occur only once, and roughly 20% lies in the top ten. V was pared by 4 bases and J by 6 bases, with 15 bases between. CDR1 GTSNPN and CDR2 SVGIG come from the germline V gene (reference sequence). The CDR3 contains 13 residues. Sequencing was carried out using peripheral blood. The receptor was isolated from a woman in her sixties or seventies who had recovered from COVID-19. The chain combines TRBV30 with TRBJ1-1, with D possibly matching TRBD1 (6 bases). Written as DNA, the CDR3 is TGTGCCTGGATGTCAGGGGAGTGGGCTGAAGCTTTCTTT. Protein product: CAWMSGEWAEAFF.